Listed below are T cell receptor beta chains from one sample, sequenced in a study of vaccination and CD4 T cells after COVID-19. Via MiXCR, TCRdb re-called the PCR reads, giving one row per CDR3 protein. Of about 7,600 distinct CDR3 sequences detected, approximately 51% appear once; the ten largest clones hold 24%. No antigen has been assigned to these receptors. Sequencing input: CD4+ T cells from blood, cultured in vitro. The receptors shown here come from a human donor in good health. CDR3s include the opening cysteine and the closing phenylalanine or tryptophan. A D gene is named only where the DNA matches it firmly. Some rows have no size entry. The others give once, few or many, or a class for an expanded clone.

>TRBD2|.|TRBJ2-3|TRBV6-1
TGTGCCAGCACCCCCCAAGAGGTACTAGCGGGAGAGAAACCGAGCACAGATACGCAGTATTTT
CASTPQEVLAGEKPSTDTQYF
>TRBD2|few|TRBJ2-3|TRBV19
TGTGCCAGTAGTTGGAGCGGGGGGGCCATCACAGATACGCAGTATTTT
CASSWSGGAITDTQYF
>.|.|TRBJ2-7|TRBV21-1
TGTGCCAGCAAAATTTACGAGCAGTACTTC
CASKIYEQYF
>TRBD1|.|TRBJ1-1|TRBV19
TGTGCCAGTAGAGACAGGGGGCGAGTAAGAACTGAAGCTTTCTTT
CASRDRGRVRTEAFF
>.|.|TRBJ1-2|TRBV7-8
TGTGCCAGCAGCCCCTTTTTGGATAACTATGGCTACACCTTC
CASSPFLDNYGYTF
>.|.|TRBJ1-1|TRBV5-1
TGCGCCAGCAGCTTGGGTGGGGGGCGCGTCACTGAAGCTTTCTTT
CASSLGGGRVTEAFF
>TRBD1|once|TRBJ1-1|TRBV10-3
TGTGCCATCAGAGCGGGACAGTTAAACACTGAAGCTTTCTTT
CAIRAGQLNTEAFF
>TRBD2|.|TRBJ2-3|TRBV6-1
TGTGCCAGCAGTGAAGGACGACTAGCGAGTTACACAGATACGCAGTATTTT
CASSEGRLASYTDTQYF
>.|.|TRBJ1-5|TRBV19
TGTGCCAGTAGTATAGATCACCAGCCCCAGCATTTT
CASSIDHQPQHF
>TRBD2|few|TRBJ2-3|TRBV7-9
TGTGCCAGCAGCACCAGACTAGCTTGGGCAGATACGCAGTATTTT
CASSTRLAWADTQYF
>.|few|TRBJ1-5|TRBV6-2/TRBV6-3
TGTGCCATCTCAGGGGATAGCAATCAGCCCCAGCATTTT
CAISGDSNQPQHF
>TRBD1|.|TRBJ2-2|TRBV19
TGTGCCAGTAGACCGGGACAGGGGCTTGCCGGGGAGCTGTTTTTT
CASRPGQGLAGELFF
>TRBD1|few|TRBJ2-5|TRBV7-8
TGTGCCAGCAGCCGACCCGGGACAGGGGGAGAGACCCAGTACTTC
CASSRPGTGGETQYF
>.|.|TRBJ1-1|TRBV6-1
TGTGCCAGCAGAACTTCCGGCTTAACACGAGGAGAGCACACTGAAGCTTTCTTT
CASRTSGLTRGEHTEAFF
>TRBD1|once|TRBJ1-3|TRBV27
TGTGCCAGTCACCCGGGACAGGGGGTTGGAAACACCATATATTTT
CASHPGQGVGNTIYF
>.|once|TRBJ2-7|TRBV7-2
TGTGCCAGCAGCCCCCGGAGGGAGGAGCAGTACTTC
CASSPRREEQYF
>.|few|TRBJ1-2|TRBV27
TGTGCCAGCAGCCCCCGAGGGAACTATGGCTACACCTTC
CASSPRGNYGYTF
>.|.|TRBJ2-1|TRBV20-1
TGCAGTGCTAGGGAGAATGAGCAGTTCTTC
CSARENEQFF
>.|.|TRBJ1-5|TRBV28
TGTGCCAGCAGTCCGAGCAATCAGCCCCAGCATTTT
CASSPSNQPQHF
>.|few|TRBJ2-3|TRBV6-1
TGTGCCAGCAGTGTGGAGGGGGGAACAGATACGCAGTATTTT
CASSVEGGTDTQYF
>.|few|TRBJ1-1|TRBV6-1
TGTGCCATAGGCCCCTACTCGAACACTGAAGCTTTCTTT
CAIGPYSNTEAFF
>.|few|TRBJ1-1|TRBV7-9
TGTGCCAGCAGCTCGCCGGGGACTGAAGCTTTCTTT
CASSSPGTEAFF
>TRBD1|.|TRBJ2-1|TRBV20-1
TGCAGTGCTAATGGGGACAGCTTGACCAATGAGCAGTTCTTC
CSANGDSLTNEQFF
>TRBD1|few|TRBJ1-6|TRBV2
TGTGCCAGCCTGTCAATTCCGACAGGGGATGGTTCACCCCTCCACTTT
CASLSIPTGDGSPLHF
>TRBD1|.|TRBJ1-2|TRBV5-4
TGTGCCAGCAGCCCGGGACAGCAGACTAACTATGGCTACACCTTC
CASSPGQQTNYGYTF
>.|few|TRBJ2-7|TRBV15
TGTGCCACCAGCAGACCAACGCACGGGGGTAGCGAGCAGTACTTC
CATSRPTHGGSEQYF
>.|.|TRBJ2-7|TRBV4-1
TGCGCCAGCAGCCTCTTTGAGGAGCAGTACTTC
CASSLFEEQYF
>.|.|TRBJ1-2|TRBV19
TGTGCCAGTAGTATTTGGGAGTCTCTCTATGGCTACACCTTC
CASSIWESLYGYTF
>.|few|TRBJ1-4|TRBV27
TGTGCCAGCAGTCGGACTAATGAAAAACTGTTTTTT
CASSRTNEKLFF
>TRBD2|.|TRBJ2-3|TRBV6-4
TGTGCCAGCAGTGACTCGCTGGGGACTAGTCTCATCACAGATACGCAGTATTTT
CASSDSLGTSLITDTQYF
>.|.|TRBJ1-2|TRBV6-1
TGTGCCAGCAGCTCCGCTGGGGGCGCAGGTTATGGCTACACCTTC
CASSSAGGAGYGYTF
>TRBD1|.|TRBJ2-3|TRBV10-3
TGTGCCATCAGCTCCCCACAGGGGGTTTTGACAGATACGCAGTATTTT
CAISSPQGVLTDTQYF
>.|.|TRBJ1-2|TRBV12-5
TGTGCTAGTGGTTGGCAGGGTGGCGACTATGGCTACACCTTC
CASGWQGGDYGYTF
>.|.|TRBJ1-1|TRBV7-8
TGTGCCAGCAGCTCCCGGGGGAGAGTGACTGAAGCTTTCTTT
CASSSRGRVTEAFF
>TRBD2|.|TRBJ2-1|TRBV6-1
TGTGCCAGCAGCCTCGTTTTATCTAGCGGGACCTACAATGAGCAGTTCTTC
CASSLVLSSGTYNEQFF
>TRBD1|.|TRBJ2-3|TRBV11-3
TGTGCCAGCAGCCGGACAGGGGGCTCGGCAGATACGCAGTATTTT
CASSRTGGSADTQYF
>TRBD1|large|TRBJ1-1|TRBV27
TGTGCCAGCAGTCTGACAGGGGGCTTCGCTGAAGCTTTCTTT
CASSLTGGFAEAFF
>.|.|TRBJ1-2|TRBV28
TGTGCCAGCAGTTTAAACGCGGCCCTCGGGGGCTACACCTTC
CASSLNAALGGYTF
>.|.|TRBJ1-6|TRBV6-4
TGTGCCAGCAGCGCGGACGCGAGCTCCTATAATTCACCCCTCCACTTT
CASSADASSYNSPLHF
>.|few|TRBJ1-6|TRBV10-3
TGTGCCATCAGTGAGTCCCTCGCCTATAATTCACCCCTCCACTTT
CAISESLAYNSPLHF
>.|.|TRBJ1-3|TRBV6-1
TGTGCCAGCAGCGCCCCGGGGGATATATATTTT
CASSAPGDIYF
>.|.|TRBJ2-7|TRBV6-5
TGTGCCAGCAGTTACCCTACAGGAGCAGGGAGGGGGGGAGAGCAGTACTTC
CASSYPTGAGRGGEQYF
>.|.|TRBJ1-1|TRBV6-1
TGTGCCAGCAAAAGGGACCCGAACACTGAAGCTTTCTTT
CASKRDPNTEAFF
>TRBD1|.|TRBJ2-3|TRBV19
TGTGCCAGTAGTATAGCTGCAGGGGGAGATACGCAGTATTTT
CASSIAAGGDTQYF
>.|few|TRBJ1-5|TRBV6-1
TGTGCCAGCACCAGAGGGGGGTATCAGCCCCAGCATTTT
CASTRGGYQPQHF
>.|.|TRBJ1-1|TRBV7-9
TGTGCCAGCAGCACTCCGGGTGGTACTGAAGCTTTCTTT
CASSTPGGTEAFF